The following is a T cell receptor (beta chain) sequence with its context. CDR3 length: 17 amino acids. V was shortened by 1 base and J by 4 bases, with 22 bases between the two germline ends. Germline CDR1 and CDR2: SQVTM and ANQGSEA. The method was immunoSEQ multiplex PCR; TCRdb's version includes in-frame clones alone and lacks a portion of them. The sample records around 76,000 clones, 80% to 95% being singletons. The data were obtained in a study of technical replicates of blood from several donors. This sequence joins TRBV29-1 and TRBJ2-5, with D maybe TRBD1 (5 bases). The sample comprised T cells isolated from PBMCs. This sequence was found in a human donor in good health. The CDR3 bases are TGCAGCGTTGAAGTCCGAGACAGAGAACCATTTCGAGAGACCCAGTACTTC. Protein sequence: CSVEVRDREPFRETQYF.